The entry below gives a single T cell receptor (beta chain) sequence along with its context. Its recognized antigen is unknown. No per-base quality is available; no much larger clone lies one base away. Reading from cysteine to phenylalanine, the CDR3 counts 14 amino acids. Of the read, only the CDR3 DNA is kept; its 42 bases are in frame from base 1. The germline V gene gives CDR1 as MDHEN and CDR2 as SYDVKM. Germline trimming amounts to 7 bases on V and 5 bases on J, with 9 as the count of junction bases outside the gene matches. This record belongs to a study of PD-1 and CTLA-4 blockade in melanoma (dated by TCRdb to the early 2020s). With regard to the full study: In patients with melanoma, the researchers looked at the effects of CTLA-4 blockade versus PD-1 blockade on the CD8 T cell response that was melanoma-reactive.

The library was produced with the immunoSEQ multiplex PCR assay. Entries here come from immuneACCESS through TCRdb and include only in-frame sequences with V and J called. Some clones fail to appear in such tables; in the studies checked, an unresolved V gene covers under half of the shortfall, and the cause of the remainder is unknown. The sample data list some 15,000 clones, and over 60% of these were observed just once. The top ten hold approximately 16% of the sample. The material sequenced was CD8+ T cells from peripheral blood, taken before anti-PD-1 treatment. The sequence came from a human donor with melanoma. This receptor chain uses TRBV28 and TRBJ1-1; 8 bases in the middle match TRBD1. CDR3 protein: CASTLGTGETEAFF. The nucleotides read TGTGCCAGCACTCTGGGGACAGGAGAAACTGAAGCTTTCTTT.